This T cell receptor beta chain emerged from a study of T cells in Graves' hyperthyroidism and ophthalmopathy. Study-wide results and limits: Most thyroid clonotypes expanded above 0.001 appeared in blood too.

For Graves' hyperthyroidism to be stable, ophthalmopathy could not progress within 18 months. Investigators excluded patients with uncontrolled infection, other autoimmune disease, pregnancy or lactation. In the case of this clonotype: Its antigen is unidentified.

Germline values: CDR1 MNHNY, CDR2 SVGAGI (reference sequence). The CDR3 has 13 amino acids. V shed 6 bases, J shed 5 bases, and the junction held 7 bases outside the gene matches. TCR beta CDR3 regions were amplified from RNA. Initially, a first-round RT-PCR of the TCR CDR3 employed the HTBI primer set. TCRdb re-analysed the multiplex PCR reads in MiXCR, keeping a single row per CDR3 protein. Here the sample spans around 540,000 distinct CDR3 sequences, around 42% being singletons. The sequence was collected from a woman under 30 with Graves' hyperthyroidism. Material: peripheral blood or thyroid tissue (not recorded which). This chain joins TRBV6-6 and TRBJ2-7; 7 positions agree with TRBD1. The CDR3 nucleotides are TGTGCCAGCAGCGACAGGGCCTCTAACGAGCAGTACTTC. Residues: CASSDRASNEQYF.